A single T cell receptor (beta chain) is shown here with its context. Its recognized antigen is unknown. No much larger clone exists at a distance of one base, and base qualities are not known. The sample comes from a study of blood T cell repertoires in COVID-19 (dated by TCRdb to the early 2020s). In terms of the full investigation: Samples covering the acute and convalescent phases of COVID-19 were provided by collaborators in the United States, Italy and Spain. Where available, HLA class I and class II types were obtained from metadata supplied by the sample provider rather than from assay-based typing. Nearly every sample came with metadata listing a de-identified subject ID, COVID-19 status, age in years and sex. The material from the prospective study consisted of cDNA or gDNA derived from T cells, B-cell-depleted T cells, or PBMCs. The dataset comprised deeply sampled blood TCRbeta repertoires from subjects exposed to, actively infected with, or recovered from COVID-19. Samples came from the ongoing ImmuneRACE study (first 160 participants) plus 1,254 subjects from 6 global collaborators. The repertoires were released in a freely available public database meant as a resource for research on the immune response to SARS-CoV-2. The paper's findings and limits, for the study overall: Clinical and demographic metadata were provided uncurated, with the amount varying by source and participant.

TCRbeta CDR3 regions were amplified from genomic DNA by means of the immunoSEQ Assay, a bias-controlled multiplex PCR. The source study handled its data this way. The number of nucleated cells in each sample was estimated by amplification of reference gene primers within the assay. To quantify the absolute abundance of each unique TCRbeta CDR3 rearrangement, sequence reads were collapsed and filtered. For each sample, productive Simpson clonality was calculated as the square root of Simpson's diversity index across productive rearrangements. Drawn from immuneACCESS, this table holds only the in-frame rearrangements with V and J called that TCRdb kept. Clones are partly lost; checked studies trace under half to an unresolved V gene and leave the rest unexplained. V, J and clone size were drawn from that table, and D and trimming were deduced from the DNA. This sample is represented by about 200,000 clones; approximately 83% of them were singletons. The ten largest make up around 4% of the sample.

Per the germline V gene, SGHVS is the CDR1 and FQNEAQ is the CDR2. V is cut by 5 bases and J by 0 bases, and the space between the germline ends is 14 bases. Including cysteine and phenylalanine, the CDR3 has 16 amino acids. Only CDR3 DNA is held: 48 bases, read in frame from base 1. Enrolling through a virtual design, the prospective study's participants ranged in age from roughly 18 to 89 years and lived across 20 to 30 United States geographic areas. In the prospective study, participants were assigned to cohorts based on the clinical history participants reported in a screening survey and a study questionnaire. Each participant in the prospective study had whole blood, serum and a nasopharyngeal or oropharyngeal swab collected by mobile phlebotomists. Over a roughly 2-month period, participants in the prospective study had the option of providing additional blood draws and questionnaires. Prospective study blood samples were shipped either frozen or at room temperature before DNA extraction.

The sequence is built from TRBV7-8 and TRBJ1-3; no D gene can be assigned with confidence. The sample taken for sequencing was PBMCs or T cells enriched from blood (not recorded which). The clonotype was recovered from a woman in her forties with acute COVID-19. The CDR3 in this case is CASSTPHRDSGNTIYF. The nucleotide sequence reads TGTGCCAGCAGCACCCCTCATCGGGACTCTGGAAACACCATATATTTT.